These 5 T cell receptor beta chains were sequenced from one sample in a study of regulatory T cells in long-lasting Graves disease. The authors built TCR beta libraries using iRepertoire HTBI primers and Arm-PCR of CDR3 regions. TCRdb fed the multiplex PCR reads into MiXCR, producing one record per CDR3 protein. The sample has around 250,000 distinct CDR3 sequences, about 19% seen once. Time point: newly diagnosed GD, antithyroid drugs for less than 3 months. Making the TCR library involved RNA that had been extracted from PBMCs. Sequencing was performed on peripheral blood mononuclear cells (PBMCs), taken at new diagnosis, from a patient treated with antithyroid drugs. The receptors here all came from a female donor with Graves disease.

Notes on this clonotype: A read error may explain this, as a much larger clone is one base away. The V call is TRBV27, the J call TRBJ2-7; TRBD2 is a possible D gene (5 bases). V lost 3 bases and J lost 7, with 10 bases in between. This CDR3 spans 12 amino acids. CDR1 is MNHEY, CDR2 SMNVEV, per germline (reference sequence). CDR3 in amino acids: CASSFGVNEQYF. Written as DNA, the CDR3 is TGTGCCAGCAGTTTCGGGGTAAATGAGCAGTACTTC.

This clonotype was seen at least ten times. The gene calls are TRBV6-1 and TRBJ1-3; no clear D. Deletions cut 4 bases from V and 4 bases from J, with 11 bases between. CDR1 is MNHNS and CDR2 is SASEGT in the germline V gene. The CDR3 spans 14 residues. CDR3 in amino acids: CASSGTSAGNTIYF. The CDR3 nucleotides read TGTGCCAGCAGTGGGACGTCGGCGGGAAACACCATATATTTT.

This clonotype has a count of ten or more. This chain uses TRBV18 with TRBJ1-1, with D perhaps matching TRBD1 (5 bases). This CDR3 region has 13 residues. V was trimmed by 0 bases and J by 6 bases, leaving 8 bases between them. Germline loops: CDR1 KGHSH, CDR2 LQKENI. CDR3 in DNA: TGTGCCAGCTCACCACCAGCGGGGGCTGAAGCTTTCTTT. It yields the protein CASSPPAGAEAFF.

The chain joins TRBV30 to TRBJ2-3, with 9 nucleotides matching TRBD2. From germline, CDR1 is GTSNPN and CDR2 SVGIG (reference sequence). The length of the CDR3 is 15 residues. V dropped 0 bases and J dropped 4; count of bases not matched to a gene: 5. The CDR3 nucleotides read TGTGCCTGGAGTGTTTTAGCGGGGGTCCCAGATACGCAGTATTTT. It translates to CAWSVLAGVPDTQYF. The full variable domain, with the rest looked up from reference TRBV30 and TRBJ2-3, is SQTIHQWPATLVQPVGSPLSLECTVEGTSNPNLYWYRQAAGRGLQLLFYSVGIGQISSEVPQNLSASRPQDRQFILSSKKLLLSDSGFYLCAWSVLAGVPDTQYFGPGTRLTVL.

This clonotype was detected ten times or more. This chain joins TRBV12-3 or TRBV12-4 and TRBJ2-7; maybe TRBD1 (6 bases). Deletions cut 9 bases from V and 0 bases from J, with 15 bases between. The CDR3 consists of 14 residues. Here the CDR3 reads CASATDRFSYEQYF. The CDR3 nucleotides are TGTGCCAGTGCCACCGACAGGTTCTCCTACGAGCAGTACTTC.